Following are 4 T cell receptor beta chains from one sample sequenced in a study of spatial heterogeneity in lung cancer. Time point described: blood at routine non-recurrence follow-up after resection. TCRdb re-derived calls from the 5' RACE reads in MiXCR, one entry per CDR3 protein. In the table there are around 27,000 distinct CDR3 sequences, over 5% of which are singletons. The starting material was PBMCs, obtained at follow-up. The receptor set was obtained from a female donor with early-stage non-small cell lung cancer.

This clonotype was counted many times. The rearrangement links TRBV5-1 to TRBJ2-7; 8 bases are shared with TRBD1. The J segment lost 2 bases and the V segment lost 7 bases, leaving 17 bases of the junction unmatched. Germline V gene sequence: CDR1 SGHRS, CDR2 YFSETQ. This CDR3 has 17 amino acids. DNA for the CDR3: TGCGCCAGCGCGTTTCCCAGCGACAGGGACAGGACCTACGAGCAGTACTTC. It translates to CASAFPSDRDRTYEQYF.

This clonotype came up many times. The chain recombines TRBV10-3 with TRBJ1-1; possibly TRBD1 for D (6 bases). Trimming pared 2 bases from V and 1 base from J, leaving 8 bases between. The CDR3 contains 14 residues. Germline assignment: CDR1 ENHRY and CDR2 SYGVKD. CDR3 sequence: CAISEGRGNTEAFF. The DNA of the CDR3 is TGTGCCATCAGTGAGGGCAGGGGGAACACTGAAGCTTTCTTT.

This clonotype was observed many times. The chain links TRBV28 to TRBJ1-2; TRBD1 might be the D (5 bases). The CDR3 extends over 13 amino acids. Germline CDR1 and CDR2: MDHEN and SYDVKM. Between the trimmed V and J ends, which lost 2 bases and 2 bases, there was a span of 6 bases. The DNA of the CDR3 is TGTGCCAGCAGTTTACAGGGAAACTATGGCTACACCTTC. Protein sequence: CASSLQGNYGYTF.

The sample holds many counts of this clonotype. The chain joins TRBV27 to TRBJ1-5, with D perhaps TRBD1 (6 bases). The CDR3 totals 14 residues. V was pared by 8 bases and J by 2 bases, with 13 bases between. Germline V lookup: CDR1 MNHEY, CDR2 SMNVEV (reference sequence). Here the CDR3 DNA reads TGTGCCAGCGCCTTGACAGGCCGCAATCAGCCCCAGCATTTT. It yields the protein CASALTGRNQPQHF.